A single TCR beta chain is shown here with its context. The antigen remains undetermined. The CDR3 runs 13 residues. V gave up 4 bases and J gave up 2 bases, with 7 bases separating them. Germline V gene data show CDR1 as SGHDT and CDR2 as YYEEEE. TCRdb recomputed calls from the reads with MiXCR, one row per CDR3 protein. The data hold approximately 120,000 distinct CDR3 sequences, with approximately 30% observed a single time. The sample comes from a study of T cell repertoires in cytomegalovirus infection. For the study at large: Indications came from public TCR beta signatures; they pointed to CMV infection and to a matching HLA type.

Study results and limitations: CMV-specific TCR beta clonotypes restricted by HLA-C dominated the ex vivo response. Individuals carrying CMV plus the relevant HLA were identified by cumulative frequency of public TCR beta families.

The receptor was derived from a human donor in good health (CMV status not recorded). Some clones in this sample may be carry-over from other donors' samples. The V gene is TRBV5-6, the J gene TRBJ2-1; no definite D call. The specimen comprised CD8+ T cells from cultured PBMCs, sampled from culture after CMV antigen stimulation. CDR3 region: CASSPTTYNEQFF. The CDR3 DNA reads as TGTGCCAGCAGCCCAACTACCTACAATGAGCAGTTCTTC.